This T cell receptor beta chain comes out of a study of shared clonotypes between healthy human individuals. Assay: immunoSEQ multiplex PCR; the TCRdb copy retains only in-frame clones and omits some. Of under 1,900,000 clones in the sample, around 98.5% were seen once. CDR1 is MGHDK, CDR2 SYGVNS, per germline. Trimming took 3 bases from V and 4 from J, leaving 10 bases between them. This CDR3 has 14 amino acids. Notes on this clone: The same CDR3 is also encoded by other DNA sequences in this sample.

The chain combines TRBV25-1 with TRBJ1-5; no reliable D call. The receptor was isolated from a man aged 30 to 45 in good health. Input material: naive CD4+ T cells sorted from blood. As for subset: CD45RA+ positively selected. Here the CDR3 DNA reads TGTGCCAGCAGTGAGTGGGGAGGGAATCAGCCCCAGCATTTT. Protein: CASSEWGGNQPQHF.